Following are 29 T cell receptor beta chains from one sample sequenced in a study of OX40 agonist ivuxolimab in advanced cancers. Some clones are missing from TCRdb's copy, which holds only in-frame ones; the method was immunoSEQ multiplex PCR. This table has several thousand clones, 70% to 80% appearing once. Sequencing used CD4+ or CD8+ T cells sorted from blood, obtained in a trial of the OX40 agonist ivuxolimab. The receptors were gathered from an adult with an advanced solid tumor such as melanoma, head and neck, liver or kidney cancer.

The CDR3 sequence is CASWTGASTDTQYF. The DNA of the CDR3 is TGTGCCAGCTGGACAGGGGCTAGCACAGATACGCAGTATTTT. This rearrangement joins TRBV7-9 to TRBJ2-3; 9 bases map to TRBD1. Germline V lookup: CDR1 SEHNR, CDR2 FQNEAQ (reference sequence). CDR3 length: 14 amino acids. J was trimmed by 0 bases and V by 8 bases; bases with no gene match: 3.

The rearrangement joins TRBV5-6 to TRBJ2-7, with D unresolved. The CDR3 is 14 residues long. From germline, CDR1 is SGHDT and CDR2 YYEEEE. V lost 0 bases and J 0 bases, leaving 7 bases between the germline ends. CDR3 in DNA: TGTGCCAGCAGCTTGGACTTGAACTCCTACGAGCAGTACTTC. As protein: CASSLDLNSYEQYF.

The chain recombines TRBV25-1 with TRBJ2-7, with D possibly TRBD2 on 5 matching bases. V was clipped by 7 bases and J by 2 bases, with 15 bases between them. The CDR3 totals 14 residues. From germline, CDR1 is MGHDK and CDR2 SYGVNS. The CDR3 sequence is CASIGGSEPYEQYF. CDR3 nucleotide sequence: TGTGCCAGCATAGGAGGTTCAGAGCCCTACGAGCAGTACTTC.

The chain joins TRBV5-5 to TRBJ2-7; 11 bases are shared with TRBD1. The V gene's germline CDR1 is SGHKS and CDR2 YYEKEE (reference sequence). CDR3 size: 13 residues. The J segment lost 3 bases and the V segment lost 6 bases, leaving 2 bases of the junction unmatched. The CDR3 protein is CASTGTGGYEQYF. The CDR3 nucleotides read TGTGCCAGCACCGGGACAGGGGGCTACGAGCAGTACTTC.

V gene TRBV7-2 combines with J gene TRBJ2-7, with TRBD2 matching over 7 bases. V gave up 2 bases and J gave up 3 bases; unmatched junction bases: 7. CDR1 and CDR2 from the germline V gene are SGHTA and FQGNSA. The CDR3 consists of 15 residues. CDR3 protein: CASSLIAGDFYEQYF. The CDR3 coding sequence is TGTGCCAGCAGCTTAATCGCGGGGGACTTCTACGAGCAGTACTTC. Full variable domain (rest looked up from reference TRBV7-2 and TRBJ2-7): GAGVSQSPSNKVTEKGKDVELRCDPISGHTALYWYRQSLGQGLEFLIYFQGNSAPDKSGLPSDRFSAERTGGSVSTLTIQRTQQEDSAVYLCASSLIAGDFYEQYFGPGTRLTVT.

The chain is built from TRBV5-1 and TRBJ2-1, with D perhaps TRBD2 (6 bases). The V end was cut by 0 bases, the J end by 1 base, with 11 bases between. The CDR3 contains 16 residues. Per the germline V gene, CDR1 is SGHRS and CDR2 is YFSETQ. This chain's CDR3 is CASSLEFRGSYNEQFF. In DNA, the CDR3 is TGCGCCAGCAGCTTGGAGTTTCGGGGGTCCTACAATGAGCAGTTCTTC.

The chain couples TRBV4-1 to TRBJ2-5; 9 nucleotides match TRBD2. Judging by the DNA end, TRBJ2-7 fits better; the J call may be wrong. Germline CDR1 and CDR2: MGHRA and YSYEKL. The length of the CDR3 is 15 residues. CDR3 sequence (DNA): TGCGCCAGCAGCCAAGGAGCGGGGGGCTGGTACGAGCAGTACTTC. It encodes CASSQGAGGWYEQYF.

This clone occurred a few times. This sequence joins TRBV19 and TRBJ1-5; D might be TRBD1 (6 bases). The CDR3 loop spans 12 amino acids. From germline, CDR1 is LNHDA and CDR2 SQIVND (reference sequence). The V and J ends lost 6 bases and 9 bases respectively, with 12 bases between them. Here the CDR3 reads CASSLLRGPQHF. CDR3 DNA sequence: TGTGCCAGTAGCCTCCTCAGGGGGCCCCAGCATTTT.

V gene TRBV7-9 combines with J gene TRBJ2-2; D remains ambiguous. V lost 2 bases and J 6 bases, leaving 4 bases between the germline ends. The CDR3 extends over 12 amino acids. Germline loops: CDR1 SEHNR, CDR2 FQNEAQ (reference sequence). Here the CDR3 reads CASSLSSGELFF. The CDR3 DNA sequence: TGTGCCAGCAGCTTAAGTTCCGGGGAGCTGTTTTTT.

This sequence joins TRBV2 and TRBJ2-5; 7 nucleotides match TRBD1. The end of the DNA fits TRBJ2-7 better, so the J call may be wrong. In germline, CDR1 is SNHLY, CDR2 FYNNEI. The length of the CDR3 is 16 residues. The CDR3 sequence is CASSEPFDRVIYEQYF. The CDR3 nucleotides are TGTGCCAGCAGTGAACCCTTCGACAGGGTTATCTACGAGCAGTACTTC.

V is TRBV5-5 and J is TRBJ1-1; 8 positions match TRBD1. V was clipped by 2 bases and J by 7 bases; unmatched bases: 13. CDR1 and CDR2 (germline): SGHKS, YYEKEE (reference sequence). This CDR3 is built from 16 residues. CDR3 protein: CASSFLAGGSTDEAFF. The DNA for the CDR3 is TGTGCCAGCAGCTTTCTGGCAGGGGGCTCAACGGATGAAGCTTTCTTT.

The V gene is TRBV29-1, the J gene TRBJ1-2; D is uncertain. The CDR3 runs to 15 residues. The germline V gene has CDR1 SQVTM and CDR2 ANQGSEA. V lost 6 bases to trimming and J lost 4 bases, with 21 bases between them. For the CDR3, the DNA is TGCAGCGTCCCTACGCCCTCCGGAGTTAGCTATGGCTACACCTTC. As protein: CSVPTPSGVSYGYTF.

The chain links TRBV6-1 to TRBJ2-7; TRBD1 matches 10 bases. The CDR3 has 14 residues. From germline, CDR1 is MNHNS and CDR2 SASEGT. The V gene end was trimmed by 1 base and the J gene end by 5 bases; junction bases not matched to a gene: 2. The CDR3 spells CASSEGQGADEQYF. The CDR3 bases are TGTGCCAGCAGTGAAGGACAGGGGGCGGACGAGCAGTACTTC.

The table lists this clone with a few counts. CDR3 nucleotide sequence: TGTGCCAGCAGCGCGTCTAGCGGGGGGCCGGGGGAGACCCAGTACTTC. It yields the protein CASSASSGGPGETQYF. V usage is TRBV9 and J usage is TRBJ2-5; the match to TRBD2 covers 11 bases. The CDR3 runs to 16 residues. V trimming: 3 bases; J trimming: 5 bases; junction bases outside the gene matches: 9. Germline loops: CDR1 SGDLS, CDR2 YYNGEE.

A single count supports this clone. The gene calls are TRBV19 and TRBJ2-1; D not certain. V lost 3 bases, J lost 10 bases, and 7 bases lay in between. CDR1 and CDR2 from the germline V gene are LNHDA and SQIVND (reference sequence). This CDR3 has 11 residues. The CDR3 region is CASSMGYEQFF. As DNA, the CDR3 is TGTGCCAGTAGTATGGGCTACGAGCAGTTCTTC.

This clone occurred a few times. The rearrangement joins TRBV2 to TRBJ1-1, with D possibly TRBD1 on 5 matching bases. The V gene lost 1 base and the J gene lost 9 bases, with 12 bases spanning the gap. CDR1 and CDR2 from the germline V gene are SNHLY and FYNNEI. This CDR3 spans 13 amino acids. CDR3 sequence (DNA): TGTGCCAGCAGTGAAGAAGGGGTCTCAAAAGCTTTCTTT. Its translation is CASSEEGVSKAFF. The full variable domain, with the rest looked up from reference TRBV2 and TRBJ1-1, is EPEVTQTPSHQVTQMGQEVILRCVPISNHLYFYWYRQILGQKVEFLVSFYNNEISEKSEIFDDQFSVERPDGSNFTLKIRSTKLEDSAMYFCASSEEGVSKAFFGQGTRLTVV.

This clone is a singleton in its sample. The chain couples TRBV4-2 to TRBJ2-5; D is uncertain. The CDR3 covers 15 residues. Trimming took off 0 bases at V and 1 base at J, with 9 bases between the two ends. Germline V gene sequence: CDR1 LGHNA, CDR2 YNFKEQ. The CDR3 DNA reads as TGTGCCAGCAGCCAAGATCGCGGCAGCCAAGAGACCCAGTACTTC. It codes for CASSQDRGSQETQYF.

This clone was counted a single time. The rearrangement links TRBV6-5 to TRBJ2-7; TRBD1 is a possible D gene (5 bases). V shed 4 bases and J shed 5 bases, with 15 bases lying between them. From germline, CDR1 is MNHEY and CDR2 SVGAGI. The CDR3 has 14 residues. CDR3 coding DNA: TGTGCCAGCAGTTTCAGCAGGACACGGGACGAGCAGTACTTC. It encodes CASSFSRTRDEQYF.

The rearrangement joins TRBV6-9 to TRBJ1-1; perhaps TRBD1 as D (5 bases). Trimming stripped 8 bases from V and 5 bases from J, with 18 bases between. Germline V gene data show CDR1 as MNHGY and CDR2 as SVAAGI. CDR3 length equals 14 residues. The CDR3 region is CASLSRGSRTEAFF. The CDR3 nucleotides are TGTGCCAGCCTCTCAAGGGGTTCTCGGACTGAAGCTTTCTTT.

In DNA, the CDR3 is TGTGCCAGCAGCTTAGCTAGCGGGGCCTACGAGCAGTACTTC. Translated: CASSLASGAYEQYF. The chain employs TRBV7-2 and TRBJ2-7; 8 positions match TRBD2. The CDR3 extends over 14 amino acids. The germline V gene has CDR1 SGHTA and CDR2 FQGNSA. Trimming cost V 0 bases and J 2 bases; bases outside gene matches: 0.

The chain has TRBV6-1 and TRBJ2-5, with no clear D. The CDR3 length is 15 residues. V was shortened by 0 bases and J by 0 bases, with 8 bases between the two germline ends. The V gene's germline CDR1 is MNHNS and CDR2 SASEGT. The chain's CDR3 is CASSEAGGNQETQYF. The CDR3 nucleotides are TGTGCCAGCAGTGAAGCGGGCGGCAACCAAGAGACCCAGTACTTC.

The chain recombines TRBV5-6 with TRBJ2-7; possibly TRBD2 for D (5 bases). The V gene's germline CDR1 is SGHDT and CDR2 YYEEEE. The CDR3 totals 14 residues. Trimming took 2 bases from V and 3 from J, leaving 12 bases between them. In nucleotides, the CDR3 is TGTGCCAGCAGCTTAGGAGGAGACTTCTACGAGCAGTACTTC. Protein sequence: CASSLGGDFYEQYF.

The V call is TRBV4-1, the J call TRBJ1-1; 8 bases align to TRBD1. V was clipped by 4 bases and J by 0 bases; unmatched bases: 4. There are 15 residues in the CDR3. CDR1 and CDR2 from the germline V gene are MGHRA and YSYEKL. CDR3 amino acids: CASSLRTGLNTEAFF. Here the CDR3 DNA reads TGCGCCAGCAGCCTAAGGACAGGGCTGAACACTGAAGCTTTCTTT.

The gene calls are TRBV6-5 and TRBJ1-1, with a weak D call TRBD1 (5 bases). The CDR3 consists of 14 residues. Germline CDR1 is MNHEY and CDR2 is SVGAGI. Trimming removed 5 bases at V and 3 bases at J, with 13 bases between. The CDR3 coding sequence is TGTGCCAGCAGTCGGGGGACTTCGGACACTGAAGCTTTCTTT. This gives the protein CASSRGTSDTEAFF.

This chain links TRBV18 with TRBJ2-3; 13 bases agree with TRBD2. The germline CDR1 and CDR2 sequences are KGHSH and LQKENI. The CDR3 has 23 residues. Trimming took 4 bases from V and 1 from J; bases not matched to a gene: 23. CDR3 coding DNA: TGTGCCAGCTCACAAACCGGGACAGACGCAGGACTAGCGGGGGTGGCGGGCACAGATACGCAGTATTTT. Its protein is CASSQTGTDAGLAGVAGTDTQYF.

This rearrangement joins TRBV28 to TRBJ2-3; TRBD2 might be the D (5 bases). V was clipped by 7 bases and J by 3 bases, with 14 bases between them. Per the germline V gene, CDR1 is MDHEN and CDR2 is SYDVKM. This CDR3 is built from 14 residues. CDR3 amino acids: CASTLGVVTDTQYF. CDR3 sequence (DNA): TGTGCCAGCACTCTCGGGGTGGTTACAGATACGCAGTATTTT.

The V call is TRBV28, the J call TRBJ1-2; D is ambiguous. Germline assignment: CDR1 MDHEN and CDR2 SYDVKM. There are 16 residues in the CDR3. The germline V and J ends were trimmed by 4 bases and 0 bases, with 15 bases remaining between them. CDR3 region: CASSSRLGHSNYGYTF. CDR3 DNA sequence: TGTGCCAGCAGTTCACGTCTCGGGCATTCTAACTATGGCTACACCTTC.

Note on this clone: The sample contains more than one DNA sequence encoding this CDR3. The chain joins TRBV6-5 to TRBJ1-3; D gene ambiguous. This CDR3 is 12 amino acids long. CDR1 and CDR2 (germline): MNHEY, SVGAGI. With 2 bases removed from V and 4 bases from J, the gap between germline ends came to 3 bases. CDR3 DNA: TGTGCCAGCAGTTACGAGGGAAACACCATATATTTT. Residues: CASSYEGNTIYF.

On this clone itself: One base separates it from a far larger clone, so it is likely a read error. CDR3 nucleotides: TGTGCCAGCAGCTTGGATCTCCACGGACAGCCCCAGCATTTT. This gives the protein CASSLDLHGQPQHF. The gene calls are TRBV5-6 and TRBJ1-5, with D unclear. With 0 bases removed from V and 7 bases from J, the gap between germline ends came to 11 bases. The CDR3 has 14 residues. Germline CDR1 SGHDT, CDR2 YYEEEE. Combining the CDR3 with reference TRBV5-6 and TRBJ1-5 gives the whole variable domain DAGVTQSPTHLIKTRGQQVTLRCSPKSGHDTVSWYQQALGQGPQFIFQYYEEEERQRGNFPDRFSGHQFPNYSSELNVNALLLGDSALYLCASSLDLHGQPQHFGDGTRLSIL.